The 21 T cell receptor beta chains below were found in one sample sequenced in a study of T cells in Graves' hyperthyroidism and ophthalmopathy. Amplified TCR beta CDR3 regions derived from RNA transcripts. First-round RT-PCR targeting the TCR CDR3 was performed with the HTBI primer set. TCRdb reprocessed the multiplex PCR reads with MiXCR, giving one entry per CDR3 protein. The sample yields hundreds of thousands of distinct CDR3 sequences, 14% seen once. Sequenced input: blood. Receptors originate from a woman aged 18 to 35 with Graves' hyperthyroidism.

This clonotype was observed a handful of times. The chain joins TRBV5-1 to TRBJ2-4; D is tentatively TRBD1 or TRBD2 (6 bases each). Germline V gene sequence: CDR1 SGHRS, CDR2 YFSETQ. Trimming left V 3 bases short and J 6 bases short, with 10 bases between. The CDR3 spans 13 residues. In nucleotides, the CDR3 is TGCGCCAGCAGCTCAACGGGGGCAAACATTCAGTACTTC. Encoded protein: CASSSTGANIQYF. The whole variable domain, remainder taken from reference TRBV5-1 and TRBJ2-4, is KAGVTQTPRYLIKTRGQQVTLSCSPISGHRSVSWYQQTPGQGLQFLFEYFSETQRNKGNFPGRFSGRQFSNSRSEMNVSTLELGDSALYLCASSSTGANIQYFGAGTRLSVL.

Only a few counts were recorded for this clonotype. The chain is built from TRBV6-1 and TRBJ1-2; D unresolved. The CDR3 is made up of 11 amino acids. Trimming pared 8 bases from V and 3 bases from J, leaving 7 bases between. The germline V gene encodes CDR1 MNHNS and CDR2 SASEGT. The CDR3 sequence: CASLSDYGYTF. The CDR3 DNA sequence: TGTGCCAGCCTATCGGACTATGGCTACACCTTC.

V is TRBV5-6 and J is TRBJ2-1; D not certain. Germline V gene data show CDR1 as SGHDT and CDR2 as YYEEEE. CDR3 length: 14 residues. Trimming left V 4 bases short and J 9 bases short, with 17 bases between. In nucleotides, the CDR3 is TGTGCCAGCAGCCCCAACGTACAAGGCGGTGAGCAGTTCTTC. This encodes CASSPNVQGGEQFF.

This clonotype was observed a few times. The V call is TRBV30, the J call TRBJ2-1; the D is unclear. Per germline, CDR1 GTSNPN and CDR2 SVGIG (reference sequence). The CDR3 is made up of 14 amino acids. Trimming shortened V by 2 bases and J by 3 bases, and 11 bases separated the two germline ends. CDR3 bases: TGTGCCTGGAGTTTTGGCGGCTACTACAATGAGCAGTTCTTC. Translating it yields CAWSFGGYYNEQFF.

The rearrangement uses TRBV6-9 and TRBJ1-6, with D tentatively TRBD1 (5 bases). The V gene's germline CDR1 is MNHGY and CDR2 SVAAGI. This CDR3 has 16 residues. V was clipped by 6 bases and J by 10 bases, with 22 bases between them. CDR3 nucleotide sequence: TGTGCCAGCAGATACGGGATTGGGGGAGTTGGCTCACCCCTCCACTTT. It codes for CASRYGIGGVGSPLHF.

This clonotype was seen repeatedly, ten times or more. CDR3 amino acids: CASRQDRAAKNIQYF. CDR3 DNA: TGTGCCAGCAGGCAGGACAGGGCAGCCAAAAACATTCAGTACTTC. V is TRBV2 and J is TRBJ2-4, with 8 bases aligning to TRBD1. Germline V gene lookup returns CDR1 SNHLY and CDR2 FYNNEI. Trimming removed 6 bases from V and 0 bases from J; junction bases left unmatched: 4. The CDR3 is 15 amino acids. Drawing the rest from reference TRBV2 and TRBJ2-4, the complete variable domain is EPEVTQTPSHQVTQMGQEVILRCVPISNHLYFYWYRQILGQKVEFLVSFYNNEISEKSEIFDDQFSVERPDGSNFTLKIRSTKLEDSAMYFCASRQDRAAKNIQYFGAGTRLSVL.

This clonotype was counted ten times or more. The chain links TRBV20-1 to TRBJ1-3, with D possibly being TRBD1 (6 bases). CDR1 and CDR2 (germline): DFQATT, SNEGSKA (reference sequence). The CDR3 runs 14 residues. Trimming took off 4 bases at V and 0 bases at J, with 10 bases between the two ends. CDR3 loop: CSATGAYSGNTIYF. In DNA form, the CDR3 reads TGCAGTGCTACGGGGGCTTACTCTGGAAACACCATATATTTT.

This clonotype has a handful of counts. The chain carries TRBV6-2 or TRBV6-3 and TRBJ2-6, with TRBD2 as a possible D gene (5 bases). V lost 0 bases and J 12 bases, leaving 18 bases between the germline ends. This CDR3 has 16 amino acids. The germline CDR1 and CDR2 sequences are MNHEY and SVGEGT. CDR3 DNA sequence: TGTGCCAGCAGTTACTCCCGGACCGGGGTTTTCCCCGTCCTGACTTTC. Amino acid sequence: CASSYSRTGVFPVLTF.

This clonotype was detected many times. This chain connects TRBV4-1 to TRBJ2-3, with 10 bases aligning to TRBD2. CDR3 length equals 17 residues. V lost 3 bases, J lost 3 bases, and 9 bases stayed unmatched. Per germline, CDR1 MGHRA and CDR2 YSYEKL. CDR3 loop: CASSHLTGTSVTDTQYF. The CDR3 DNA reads TGCGCCAGCAGCCACTTAACCGGGACTAGCGTTACAGATACGCAGTATTTT.

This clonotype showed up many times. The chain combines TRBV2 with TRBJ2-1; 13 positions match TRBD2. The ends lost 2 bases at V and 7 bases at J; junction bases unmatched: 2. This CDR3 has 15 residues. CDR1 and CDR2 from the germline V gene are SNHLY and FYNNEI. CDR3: CASSERTSGGNEQFF. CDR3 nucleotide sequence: TGTGCCAGCAGTGAACGGACTAGCGGGGGTAATGAGCAGTTCTTC.

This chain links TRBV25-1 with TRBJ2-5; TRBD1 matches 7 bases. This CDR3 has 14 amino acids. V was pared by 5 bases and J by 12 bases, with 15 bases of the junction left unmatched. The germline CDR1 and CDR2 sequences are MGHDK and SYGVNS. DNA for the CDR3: TGTGCCAGCAGTCCCACAGGGGCAACCCTTAGGAAGTACTTC. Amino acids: CASSPTGATLRKYF.

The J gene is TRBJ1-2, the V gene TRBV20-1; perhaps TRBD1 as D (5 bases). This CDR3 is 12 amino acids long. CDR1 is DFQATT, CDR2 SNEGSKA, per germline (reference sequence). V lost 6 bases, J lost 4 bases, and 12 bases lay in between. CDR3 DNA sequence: TGCAGTGCCCCATGGACAATCTATGGCTACACCTTC. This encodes CSAPWTIYGYTF.

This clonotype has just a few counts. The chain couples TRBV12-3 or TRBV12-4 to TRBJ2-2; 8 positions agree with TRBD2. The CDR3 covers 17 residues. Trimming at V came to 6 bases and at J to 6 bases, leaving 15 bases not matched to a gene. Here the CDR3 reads CASSLSRGGGAPGELFF. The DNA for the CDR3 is TGTGCCAGCAGCCTCTCTCGGGGGGGGGGCGCCCCCGGGGAGCTGTTTTTT.

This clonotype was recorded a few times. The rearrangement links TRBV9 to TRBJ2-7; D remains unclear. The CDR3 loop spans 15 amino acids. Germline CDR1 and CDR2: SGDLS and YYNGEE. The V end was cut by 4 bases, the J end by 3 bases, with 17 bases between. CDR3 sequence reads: CASSPSVDGSYEQYF. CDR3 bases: TGTGCCAGCAGCCCTTCAGTGGATGGCAGCTACGAGCAGTACTTC.

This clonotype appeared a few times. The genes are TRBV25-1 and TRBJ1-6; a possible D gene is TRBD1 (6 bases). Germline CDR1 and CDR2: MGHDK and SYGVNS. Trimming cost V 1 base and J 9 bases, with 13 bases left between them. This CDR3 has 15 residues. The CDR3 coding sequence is TGTGCCAGCAGTGAATCCCGCAGGGGAAGTTCACCCCTCCACTTT. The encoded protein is CASSESRRGSSPLHF.

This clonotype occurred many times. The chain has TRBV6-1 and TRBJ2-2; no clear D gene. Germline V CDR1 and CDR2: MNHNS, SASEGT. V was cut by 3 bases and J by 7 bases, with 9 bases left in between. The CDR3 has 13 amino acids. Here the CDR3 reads CASSEGGGGELFF. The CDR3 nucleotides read TGTGCCAGCAGTGAGGGCGGTGGCGGGGAGCTGTTTTTT.

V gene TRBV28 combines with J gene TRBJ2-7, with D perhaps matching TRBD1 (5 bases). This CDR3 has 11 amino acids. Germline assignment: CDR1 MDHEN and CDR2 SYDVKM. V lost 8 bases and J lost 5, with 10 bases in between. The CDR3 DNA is TGTGCCAGCCCAAAGGGGAACGAGCAGTACTTC. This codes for CASPKGNEQYF.

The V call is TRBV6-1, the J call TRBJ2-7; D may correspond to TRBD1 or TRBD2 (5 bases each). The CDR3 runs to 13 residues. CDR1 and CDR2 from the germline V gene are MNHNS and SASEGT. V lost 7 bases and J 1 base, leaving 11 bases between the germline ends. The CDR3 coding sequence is TGTGCCAGCAATGGGGGTAATTCCTACGAGCAGTACTTC. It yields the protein CASNGGNSYEQYF.

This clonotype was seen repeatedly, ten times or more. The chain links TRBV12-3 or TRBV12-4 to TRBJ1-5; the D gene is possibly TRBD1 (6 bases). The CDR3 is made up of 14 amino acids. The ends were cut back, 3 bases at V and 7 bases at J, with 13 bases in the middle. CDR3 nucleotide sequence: TGTGCCAGCAGTTTGGGGGGGGCCCGGCAGCCCCAGCATTTT. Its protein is CASSLGGARQPQHF.

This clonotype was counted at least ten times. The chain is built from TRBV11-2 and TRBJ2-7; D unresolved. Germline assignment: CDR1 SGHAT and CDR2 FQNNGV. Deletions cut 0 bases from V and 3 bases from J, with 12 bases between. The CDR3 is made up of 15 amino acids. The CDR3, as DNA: TGTGCCAGCAGCTTAGATCCCTCGGCCAACTACGAGCAGTACTTC. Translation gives CASSLDPSANYEQYF.

The CDR3 bases are TGTGCCATCAGTGATCCCGCGGACAGGGTCCATGGCTACACCTTC. This translates into CAISDPADRVHGYTF. The chain joins TRBV10-3 to TRBJ1-2; TRBD1 matches 8 bases. V lost 3 bases, J lost 6 bases, and 9 bases stayed unmatched. CDR3 length: 15 amino acids. CDR1 ENHRY and CDR2 SYGVKD come from the germline V gene.